This is a list of T cell receptor beta chains from one sample in a study of Ad26.COV2.S vaccination and SARS-CoV-2 variants. Profiling relied on immunoSEQ multiplex PCR, and the TCRdb table lists in-frame clones only, not all of them. The sample has fewer than 400,000 clones; around 90% are singletons. Material: peripheral blood, obtained in a trial of Ad26.COV2.S vaccine versus placebo. These receptors came from a person between 18 and 59 years old who received the Ad26.COV2.S COVID-19 vaccine or a placebo. CDR3s include the opening cysteine and the closing phenylalanine or tryptophan. The D gene is left open where the match is weak. Size is omitted from some rows. Given values are once, few, many or a class for expanded clones.

v_gene	abundance	j_gene	len	d_gene	CDR3aa	CDR3nt
TRBV29-1	.	TRBJ1-1	13	.	CSSLRGMNTEAFF	TGCAGCTCCCTCCGAGGGATGAACACTGAAGCTTTCTTT
TRBV6-5	once	TRBJ1-1	13	.	CASSFNWGTEAFF	TGTGCCAGCAGTTTCAACTGGGGCACTGAAGCTTTCTTT
TRBV6-2/TRBV6-3	.	TRBJ2-5	17	.	CASSQKGSYKGAETQYF	TGTGCCAGCAGTCAAAAGGGGAGTTACAAGGGTGCAGAGACCCAGTACTTC
TRBV7-3	once	TRBJ2-3	15	TRBD1	CASSLGQGSTDTQYF	TGTGCCAGCAGTCTCGGACAGGGGAGCACAGATACGCAGTATTTT
TRBV11-2	.	TRBJ2-3	11	.	CASSLKDTQYF	TGTGCCAGCAGCTTAAAAGATACGCAGTATTTT
TRBV20-1	once	TRBJ2-1	11	.	CSARIRGEQFF	TGCAGTGCTAGAATTAGGGGTGAGCAGTTCTTC
TRBV19	once	TRBJ1-2	14	TRBD1	CATRPGQGADGYTF	TGTGCCACCAGGCCTGGACAGGGGGCGGATGGCTACACCTTC
TRBV7-2	.	TRBJ1-2	12	.	CASRDRFYGYTF	TGTGCCAGCAGAGACCGATTCTATGGCTACACCTTC
TRBV6-6	.	TRBJ1-2	12	.	CASSPYSGGYTF	TGTGCCAGCAGTCCCTATTCGGGGGGCTACACCTTC
TRBV28	.	TRBJ2-5	13	.	CASTPMGRETQYF	TGTGCCAGCACCCCAATGGGTCGGGAGACCCAGTACTTC
TRBV9	.	TRBJ2-3	17	.	CASSPLVLGLVTDTQYF	TGTGCCAGCAGCCCCCTTGTCCTTGGGCTTGTGACAGATACGCAGTATTTT
TRBV7-9	.	TRBJ2-5	13	.	CASSPVHVETQYF	TGTGCCTCTTCGCCGGTACACGTAGAGACCCAGTACTTC
TRBV18	once	TRBJ2-2	15	.	CASSPGRQNTGELFF	TGTGCCAGCTCACCAGGGCGACAGAACACCGGGGAGCTGTTTTTT
TRBV4-1	.	TRBJ1-6	15	.	CASSQAGGLRSPLHF	TGCGCCAGCAGCCAAGCCGGGGGTCTTAGATCACCCCTCCACTTT
TRBV27	.	TRBJ1-1	13	.	CASSLTTWTEAFF	TGTGCCAGCAGTTTAACGACGTGGACTGAAGCTTTCTTT
TRBV2	.	TRBJ2-1	16	TRBD2	CASSENGTSGYNEQFF	TGTGCCAGCAGTGAAAACGGGACTAGCGGCTACAATGAGCAGTTCTTC
TRBV6-2/TRBV6-3	.	TRBJ1-1	16	TRBD1	CASSYLGDRVGTEAFF	TGTGCCAGCAGTTACTTGGGGGACAGGGTAGGGACTGAAGCTTTCTTT
TRBV5-4	.	TRBJ2-3	13	.	CASSLAHGGTQYF	TGTGCCAGCAGCTTGGCCCACGGGGGTACGCAGTATTTT
TRBV27	.	TRBJ1-1	14	.	CASSLWGENTEAFF	TGTGCCAGCAGTTTATGGGGGGAGAACACTGAAGCTTTCTTT
TRBV27	.	TRBJ1-6	15	.	CASSFQTPGGSPLHF	TGTGCCAGCAGTTTTCAGACGCCGGGGGGATCACCCCTCCACTTT
TRBV6-5	.	TRBJ2-2	16	.	CASSYSSRLGTGELFF	TGTGCCAGCAGTTACTCGTCCCGGCTGGGAACCGGGGAGCTGTTTTTT
TRBV5-3	.	TRBJ2-1	17	TRBD2	CARSLGRVGLPYNEQFF	TGTGCCAGAAGCTTGGGGCGAGTGGGACTACCCTACAATGAGCAGTTCTTC
TRBV11-3	.	TRBJ1-1	12	.	CASSLVRGEAFF	TGTGCCAGCAGCTTAGTAAGGGGTGAAGCTTTCTTT
TRBV18	.	TRBJ1-1	17	.	CASSLTTGQLVNTEAFF	TGTGCCAGCTCACTCACTACCGGACAGTTAGTGAACACTGAAGCTTTCTTT
TRBV5-5	few	TRBJ1-6	15	.	CASSLEAGHNSPLHF	TGTGCCAGCAGCTTGGAGGCAGGGCATAATTCACCCCTCCACTTT
TRBV6-4	.	TRBJ2-3	14	.	CASSEGPNTDTQYF	TGTGCCAGCAGTGAGGGTCCGAACACAGATACGCAGTATTTT
TRBV5-4	.	TRBJ2-3	16	.	CASSLSVGPPTDTQYF	TGTGCCAGCAGCTTGTCCGTGGGCCCCCCCACAGATACGCAGTATTTT
TRBV3-1/TRBV3-2	.	TRBJ1-1	17	.	CASSQKVRGRLNTEAFF	TGTGCCAGCAGCCAAAAGGTAAGGGGACGGCTGAACACTGAAGCTTTCTTT
TRBV19	.	TRBJ2-3	14	.	CASRLRARTDTQYF	TGTGCCAGCAGACTCAGGGCCCGCACAGATACGCAGTATTTT
TRBV7-9	few	TRBJ1-2	13	.	CASSHDLNYGYTF	TGTGCCAGCAGCCATGACTTAAACTATGGCTACACCTTC